The 14 T cell receptor beta chains below all came from one sample that was sequenced in a study of control samples from healthy donors and cancer patients. The table came from immunoSEQ multiplex PCR; TCRdb's copy has only in-frame clones and leaves some out. The table has under 70,000 clones, around 96% seen once. The sample was blood. These receptors all stem from a woman between 18 and 30 years old in good health.

On this clone: In the same sample, other DNA sequences code for this CDR3. This chain uses TRBV6-5 with TRBJ1-6, with D possibly matching TRBD1 (5 bases). Per the germline V gene, CDR1 is MNHEY and CDR2 is SVGAGI. Trimming took 8 bases from V and 7 from J, leaving 15 bases between them. The CDR3 runs 14 residues. The CDR3 bases are TGTGCCAGCGCCTCGGGGCAGGGAAATTCACCCCTCCACTTT. Its protein is CASASGQGNSPLHF.

The chain uses TRBV3-1 (or the pseudogene TRBV3-2) and TRBJ2-1, with 7 bases that match TRBD2. With V trimmed by 4 bases and J by 8 bases, 8 bases remained unmatched. From germline, CDR1 is LGHDT and CDR2 YNNKEL (reference sequence). This CDR3 has 14 amino acids. CDR3 region: CASSRGLGFDEQFF. The CDR3 region has the DNA TGTGCCAGCAGCCGTGGACTAGGGTTCGATGAGCAGTTCTTC.

The chain couples TRBV4-2 to TRBJ1-5; D is unclear. Deletions cut 0 bases from V and 6 bases from J, with 9 bases between. Germline V gives CDR1 LGHNA, CDR2 YNFKEQ. The CDR3 is 14 residues long. CDR3 protein: CASSQEELGQPQHF. Here the CDR3 DNA reads TGTGCCAGCAGCCAAGAGGAGTTGGGTCAGCCCCAGCATTTT.

The rearrangement uses TRBV30 and TRBJ1-2, with D possibly matching TRBD1 (5 bases). The V gene lost 2 bases and the J gene lost 2 bases, with 15 bases spanning the gap. Looked up from germline, CDR1 is GTSNPN and CDR2 is SVGIG (reference sequence). The length of the CDR3 is 15 residues. This CDR3 is CAWSQGDLQNYGYTF. The CDR3 DNA is TGTGCCTGGAGTCAGGGAGACCTACAAAACTATGGCTACACCTTC.

The chain joins TRBV9 to TRBJ1-2, with D unresolved. The V gene lost 6 bases and the J gene lost 1 base, with 16 bases spanning the gap. From germline, CDR1 is SGDLS and CDR2 YYNGEE. The CDR3 length is 15 residues. For the CDR3, the DNA is TGTGCCAGCACGGTCGAGGGATCGGGTAACTATGGCTACACCTTC. Protein: CASTVEGSGNYGYTF.

This clone was detected a few times. The J gene is TRBJ1-2, the V gene TRBV6-5, with 8 bases fitting TRBD1. After removal of 4 bases from V and 10 bases from J, the junction contained 11 bases not matched to a gene. The length of the CDR3 is 14 residues. In germline, CDR1 is MNHEY, CDR2 SVGAGI. The CDR3 nucleotides are TGTGCCAGCAGTTCAGGGGGCCAAGTCGTTGACTACACCTTC. Translating gives CASSSGGQVVDYTF.

The chain is built from TRBV7-9 and TRBJ1-6; D is unresolved. Germline V gene data show CDR1 as SEHNR and CDR2 as FQNEAQ (reference sequence). There are 14 residues in the CDR3. V was pared by 1 base and J by 4 bases, with 5 bases between. CDR3 protein: CASSLVRYNSPLHF. Written as DNA, the CDR3 is TGTGCCAGCAGCTTAGTACGTTATAATTCACCCCTCCACTTT.

The count of this clone is one. The rearrangement links TRBV19 to TRBJ1-5; D gene ambiguous. The V gene's germline CDR1 is LNHDA and CDR2 SQIVND (reference sequence). CDR3 size: 13 residues. Between the trimmed V and J ends, which lost 3 bases and 7 bases, there was a span of 10 bases. The CDR3 loop is CASSIGARQPQHF. The CDR3 nucleotides are TGTGCCAGTAGTATCGGAGCTAGGCAGCCCCAGCATTTT. The whole variable domain, remainder taken from reference TRBV19 and TRBJ1-5, is DGGITQSPKYLFRKEGQNVTLSCEQNLNHDAMYWYRQDPGQGLRLIYYSQIVNDFQKGDIAEGYSVSREKKESFPLTVTSAQKNPTAFYLCASSIGARQPQHFGDGTRLSIL.

The genes are TRBV27 and TRBJ2-7; possible D gene TRBD2, 6 bases. Germline values: CDR1 MNHEY, CDR2 SMNVEV (reference sequence). The CDR3 loop spans 12 amino acids. Trimming shortened V by 0 bases and J by 6 bases, and 6 bases separated the two germline ends. The CDR3 loop reads CASSLSGGEQYF. The DNA for the CDR3 is TGTGCCAGCAGTTTATCCGGGGGCGAGCAGTACTTC.

The chain recombines TRBV27 with TRBJ2-5; D perhaps matches TRBD2 (5 bases). Germline CDR1 and CDR2: MNHEY and SMNVEV (reference sequence). The CDR3 spans 16 residues. Trimming removed 1 base from V and 3 bases from J, with 15 bases in between. The CDR3 sequence: CASSLYGEGWKETQYF. CDR3 DNA sequence: TGTGCCAGCAGTTTATATGGAGAGGGTTGGAAAGAGACCCAGTACTTC.

This sequence joins TRBV5-1 and TRBJ2-7; no definite D call. Germline CDR1 reads SGHRS; CDR2 reads YFSETQ. This CDR3 region has 13 residues. Trimming took off 2 bases at V and 1 base at J, with 7 bases between the two ends. The CDR3 reads CASSFGSSYEQYF. The CDR3 nucleotides read TGCGCCAGCAGCTTCGGGTCTTCCTACGAGCAGTACTTC.

For the CDR3, the DNA is TGTGCCTGGAGTCCACGGGGCAGGGTCGTTGGTGGCTACACCTTC. Translated, it gives CAWSPRGRVVGGYTF. V usage is TRBV30 and J usage is TRBJ1-2, with D tentatively TRBD1 (5 bases). Germline assignment: CDR1 GTSNPN and CDR2 SVGIG (reference sequence). The CDR3 is 15 amino acids. V dropped 2 bases and J dropped 7 bases, with 20 bases sitting between them.

The rearrangement joins TRBV7-2 to TRBJ2-7; 9 nucleotides agree with TRBD1. J lost 1 base, V lost 5 bases, and 9 bases had no gene match. Germline CDR1 SGHTA, CDR2 FQGNSA. This CDR3 comprises 16 residues. This CDR3 reads CASSHSHGQGSYEQYF. DNA for the CDR3: TGTGCCAGCAGCCACTCACATGGACAGGGGTCCTACGAGCAGTACTTC.

For this clone: This sample includes further DNA sequences coding for the same CDR3. V is TRBV11-2 and J is TRBJ1-2; D not certain. V gave up 5 bases and J gave up 2 bases, with 9 bases separating them. Germline CDR1 and CDR2: SGHAT and FQNNGV. The CDR3 spans 13 residues. The CDR3 loop reads CASSLQRNYGYTF. CDR3 sequence (DNA): TGTGCCAGCAGCCTTCAACGGAACTATGGCTACACCTTC.